This TCR beta chain was identified in a study of blood T cells in healthy people across ages. The use of a sample-barcoded 5' primer and a J-beta primer mix characterized a second PCR of about 7 to 12 cycles. TCRdb itself ran the 5' RACE reads through MiXCR, one entry per CDR3 protein. The data hold approximately 780,000 distinct CDR3 sequences, with about 26% observed a single time. Germline trimming cut 3 bases from V and 3 bases from J; bases unmatched to any gene: 15. CDR1 is SGHRS, CDR2 YFSETQ, per germline. This CDR3 contains 17 residues. These records were also assigned to another study, of T cells of mothers and their children.

V and J are TRBV5-1 and TRBJ2-7; 7 nucleotides match TRBD1. This receptor was taken from a boy younger than 18 in good health. The sequencing input was blood. CDR3: CASSSIPFGDRNYEQYF. The CDR3 DNA follows: TGCGCCAGCAGCTCGATCCCCTTTGGGGACAGAAACTACGAGCAGTACTTC.